This is a list of T cell receptor beta chains from one sample in a study of post-analysis software for immune sequencing data. TCRdb ran MiXCR on the PCR reads and lists one entry per CDR3 protein. The table lists more than 450,000 distinct CDR3 sequences, about 40% of them singletons. The sample comprised blood. Every receptor here comes from a girl aged 5 to 17 with multiple sclerosis. The CDR3 runs from the conserved cysteine through the conserved F or W. The order of the fields is V gene, D gene, clone size, J gene, CDR3 protein, CDR3 DNA. D genes are given only for firm matches. For some rows the clone size is stated as once, few or many, or as a class when expanded; others skip it.

v_call: TRBV20-1; d_call: TRBD1; clone_size: few; j_call: TRBJ2-5; cdr3_aa: CSADPGGGETQYF; cdr3_nt: TGCAGTGCTGACCCAGGGGGCGGCGAGACCCAGTACTTC
v_call: TRBV24-1; d_call: .; clone_size: .; j_call: TRBJ2-1; cdr3_aa: CATSDLSNEQFF; cdr3_nt: TGTGCCACCAGTGATTTATCCAATGAGCAGTTCTTC
v_call: TRBV4-1; d_call: TRBD2; clone_size: .; j_call: TRBJ2-1; cdr3_aa: CASSLRSSGGTSYNEQFF; cdr3_nt: TGCGCCAGCAGCCTTCGTAGTAGCGGGGGAACATCCTACAATGAGCAGTTCTTC
v_call: TRBV3-1; d_call: TRBD1; clone_size: .; j_call: TRBJ1-1; cdr3_aa: CASSQDLWDRNTEAFF; cdr3_nt: TGTGCCAGCAGCCAAGATTTATGGGACAGGAACACTGAAGCTTTCTTT
v_call: TRBV20-1; d_call: .; clone_size: few; j_call: TRBJ2-7; cdr3_aa: CSALRTQSVNYEQYF; cdr3_nt: TGCAGTGCGCTACGAACTCAGTCCGTGAACTACGAGCAGTACTTC
v_call: TRBV10-2; d_call: TRBD1; clone_size: once; j_call: TRBJ1-1; cdr3_aa: CASRGPGQGYTEAFF; cdr3_nt: TGCGCCAGCAGGGGACCGGGACAGGGCTACACTGAAGCTTTCTTT
v_call: TRBV20-1; d_call: .; clone_size: .; j_call: TRBJ1-4; cdr3_aa: CSTREADPEKLFF; cdr3_nt: TGCAGTACTAGAGAGGCAGATCCTGAAAAACTGTTTTTT
v_call: TRBV29-1; d_call: TRBD2; clone_size: .; j_call: TRBJ2-1; cdr3_aa: CSVEGTSFSEQFF; cdr3_nt: TGCAGCGTTGAAGGGACTAGCTTCAGTGAGCAGTTCTTC
v_call: TRBV2; d_call: .; clone_size: few; j_call: TRBJ2-3; cdr3_aa: CASSERRPSLDTQYF; cdr3_nt: TGTGCCAGCAGTGAAAGACGTCCGAGTTTGGATACGCAGTATTTT
v_call: TRBV3-1; d_call: TRBD2; clone_size: few; j_call: TRBJ2-7; cdr3_aa: CASSPRGLAQSYEQYF; cdr3_nt: TGTGCCAGCAGCCCCCGGGGACTAGCGCAATCCTACGAGCAGTACTTC
v_call: TRBV12-3/TRBV12-4; d_call: TRBD1; clone_size: few; j_call: TRBJ1-1; cdr3_aa: CASSLQGEDTEAFF; cdr3_nt: TGTGCCAGCAGTTTACAGGGGGAGGACACTGAAGCTTTCTTT
v_call: TRBV6-4; d_call: .; clone_size: few; j_call: TRBJ2-1; cdr3_aa: CASSDRRSGHNEQFF; cdr3_nt: TGTGCCAGCAGTGACCGGCGGTCGGGGCACAATGAGCAGTTCTTC
v_call: TRBV4-1; d_call: TRBD1; clone_size: .; j_call: TRBJ1-5; cdr3_aa: CASSHLPGQGLYQPQHF; cdr3_nt: TGCGCCAGCAGTCACCTACCGGGACAGGGGCTATATCAGCCCCAGCATTTT
v_call: TRBV4-1; d_call: TRBD1; clone_size: .; j_call: TRBJ2-3; cdr3_aa: CASSPYRGIGTDTQYF; cdr3_nt: TGCGCCAGCAGCCCATACAGGGGTATCGGGACAGATACGCAGTATTTT
v_call: TRBV7-2; d_call: .; clone_size: .; j_call: TRBJ2-1; cdr3_aa: CASSLGGSIVEQFF; cdr3_nt: TGTGCCAGCAGCTTAGGAGGGTCGATCGTTGAGCAGTTCTTC
v_call: TRBV11-1; d_call: .; clone_size: .; j_call: TRBJ1-6; cdr3_aa: CASSFGEVSPLHF; cdr3_nt: TGTGCCAGCAGCTTTGGGGAAGTCTCACCCCTCCACTTT
v_call: TRBV20-1; d_call: .; clone_size: .; j_call: TRBJ2-2; cdr3_aa: CSARQGGTGELFF; cdr3_nt: TGCAGTGCTAGACAGGGTGGCACCGGGGAGCTGTTTTTT
v_call: TRBV11-2; d_call: TRBD2; clone_size: .; j_call: TRBJ2-4; cdr3_aa: CASSLDTAGGGIQYF; cdr3_nt: TGTGCCAGCAGCTTAGATACAGCGGGGGGAGGCATTCAGTACTTC
v_call: TRBV5-6; d_call: .; clone_size: once; j_call: TRBJ1-4; cdr3_aa: CASSTHPGPGEEKLFF; cdr3_nt: TGTGCCAGCAGCACCCATCCGGGACCGGGGGAGGAAAAACTGTTTTTT
v_call: TRBV13; d_call: TRBD2; clone_size: .; j_call: TRBJ2-7; cdr3_aa: CASSLGDIAGAGEQYF; cdr3_nt: TGTGCCAGCAGCTTAGGCGATATAGCGGGAGCGGGAGAGCAGTACTTC
v_call: TRBV29-1; d_call: .; clone_size: .; j_call: TRBJ2-5; cdr3_aa: CSVEDYRGQETQYF; cdr3_nt: TGCAGCGTTGAAGATTATAGGGGCCAAGAGACCCAGTACTTC
v_call: TRBV29-1; d_call: .; clone_size: many; j_call: TRBJ2-1; cdr3_aa: CSVEQGHEQFF; cdr3_nt: TGCAGCGTTGAACAGGGGCATGAGCAGTTCTTC
v_call: TRBV9; d_call: TRBD2; clone_size: .; j_call: TRBJ2-3; cdr3_aa: CASSVAGTSADTQYF; cdr3_nt: TGTGCCAGCAGCGTAGCCGGGACTAGCGCAGATACGCAGTATTTT
v_call: TRBV7-2; d_call: .; clone_size: .; j_call: TRBJ2-1; cdr3_aa: CASSPSRVGSDEQFF; cdr3_nt: TGTGCCAGCAGCCCTAGTAGGGTGGGGTCGGATGAGCAGTTCTTC
v_call: TRBV5-5; d_call: TRBD2; clone_size: .; j_call: TRBJ2-7; cdr3_aa: CASSLSGRALEQYF; cdr3_nt: TGTGCCAGCAGCTTGAGCGGGAGGGCCCTCGAGCAGTACTTC
v_call: TRBV7-9; d_call: TRBD2; clone_size: .; j_call: TRBJ2-3; cdr3_aa: CASILSGTADTQYF; cdr3_nt: TGTGCCAGCATCCTTAGCGGGACCGCAGATACGCAGTATTTT
v_call: TRBV6-6; d_call: .; clone_size: .; j_call: TRBJ2-7; cdr3_aa: CASSYSVGDEQYF; cdr3_nt: TGTGCCAGCAGTTACTCGGTGGGGGACGAGCAGTACTTC
v_call: TRBV29-1; d_call: .; clone_size: few; j_call: TRBJ2-1; cdr3_aa: CSVGRGEQFF; cdr3_nt: TGCAGCGTTGGTCGGGGAGAGCAGTTCTTC
v_call: TRBV5-6; d_call: .; clone_size: few; j_call: TRBJ2-7; cdr3_aa: CASSYRVGETYEQYF; cdr3_nt: TGTGCCAGCAGCTACCGTGTGGGGGAAACCTACGAGCAGTACTTC
v_call: TRBV5-5; d_call: TRBD1; clone_size: .; j_call: TRBJ2-7; cdr3_aa: CASSIQGASYEQYF; cdr3_nt: TGTGCCAGCAGCATACAGGGGGCGTCCTACGAGCAGTACTTC
v_call: TRBV25-1; d_call: .; clone_size: .; j_call: TRBJ2-5; cdr3_aa: CTSSPHEGAETQYF; cdr3_nt: TGTACCAGCAGTCCCCATGAGGGAGCAGAGACCCAGTACTTC
v_call: TRBV5-5; d_call: TRBD1; clone_size: once; j_call: TRBJ1-1; cdr3_aa: CASSSGQGYNTEAFF; cdr3_nt: TGTGCCAGCAGCTCGGGACAGGGTTATAACACTGAAGCTTTCTTT
v_call: TRBV11-1; d_call: .; clone_size: few; j_call: TRBJ2-4; cdr3_aa: CASRGAKNIQYF; cdr3_nt: TGTGCCAGCAGAGGGGCCAAAAACATTCAGTACTTC
v_call: TRBV7-8; d_call: TRBD2; clone_size: few; j_call: TRBJ2-3; cdr3_aa: CASSLGGGFPDTQYF; cdr3_nt: TGTGCCAGCAGCTTAGGGGGGGGATTCCCAGATACGCAGTATTTT
v_call: TRBV19; d_call: .; clone_size: .; j_call: TRBJ2-3; cdr3_aa: CASSIEVWDLRKLDTQYF; cdr3_nt: TGTGCCAGTAGTATTGAAGTTTGGGACCTTCGGAAATTGGATACGCAGTATTTT
v_call: TRBV25-1; d_call: TRBD1; clone_size: .; j_call: TRBJ2-7; cdr3_aa: CASSGSGTVTGGTQYF; cdr3_nt: TGTGCCAGCAGTGGGTCCGGGACAGTGACAGGGGGGACGCAGTACTTC
v_call: TRBV12-3/TRBV12-4; d_call: .; clone_size: many; j_call: TRBJ1-2; cdr3_aa: CASSPSTRGDYGYTF; cdr3_nt: TGTGCCAGCAGCCCATCCACCCGCGGCGACTATGGCTACACCTTC
v_call: TRBV29-1; d_call: .; clone_size: few; j_call: TRBJ2-7; cdr3_aa: CSVPGPSYEQYF; cdr3_nt: TGCAGCGTTCCTGGCCCTTCCTACGAGCAGTACTTC
v_call: TRBV24-1; d_call: .; clone_size: .; j_call: TRBJ2-1; cdr3_aa: CATSEAGPPYNEQFF; cdr3_nt: TGTGCCACCAGCGAGGCGGGACCCCCCTACAATGAGCAGTTCTTC
v_call: TRBV4-1; d_call: TRBD1; clone_size: .; j_call: TRBJ1-2; cdr3_aa: CASSQEGDRGPLSYGYTF; cdr3_nt: TGCGCCAGCAGCCAAGAGGGTGACAGGGGACCACTAAGCTATGGCTACACCTTC
v_call: TRBV5-1; d_call: .; clone_size: few; j_call: TRBJ2-4; cdr3_aa: CASSEVAGAPNIQYF; cdr3_nt: TGCGCCAGCAGCGAAGTGGCGGGGGCCCCAAACATTCAGTACTTC
v_call: TRBV27; d_call: TRBD1; clone_size: once; j_call: TRBJ1-1; cdr3_aa: CASSFRTGRNAFF; cdr3_nt: TGTGCCAGCAGTTTCAGGACAGGACGTAATGCTTTCTTT
v_call: TRBV12-3/TRBV12-4; d_call: TRBD2; clone_size: .; j_call: TRBJ2-1; cdr3_aa: CASTRRGLAGANEQFF; cdr3_nt: TGTGCCAGCACTAGAAGGGGGCTAGCGGGAGCTAATGAGCAGTTCTTC
v_call: TRBV5-1; d_call: .; clone_size: .; j_call: TRBJ2-5; cdr3_aa: CASSEHQETQYF; cdr3_nt: TGCGCCAGCAGCGAGCACCAAGAGACCCAGTACTTC
v_call: TRBV20-1; d_call: TRBD2; clone_size: .; j_call: TRBJ2-7; cdr3_aa: CSAAGGSPLEQYF; cdr3_nt: TGCAGTGCGGCCGGGGGGTCTCCTTTAGAGCAGTACTTC
v_call: TRBV11-2; d_call: .; clone_size: .; j_call: TRBJ2-7; cdr3_aa: CASNLSVLSSYEQYF; cdr3_nt: TGTGCCAGCAACTTATCAGTTTTAAGCTCCTACGAGCAGTACTTC
v_call: TRBV2; d_call: .; clone_size: few; j_call: TRBJ1-6; cdr3_aa: CASRRQSSYNSPLHF; cdr3_nt: TGTGCCTCCCGCCGGCAGAGCTCCTATAATTCACCCCTCCACTTT
v_call: TRBV5-5; d_call: .; clone_size: .; j_call: TRBJ2-7; cdr3_aa: CASSVSMTDVQYF; cdr3_nt: TGTGCCAGCAGCGTAAGCATGACAGACGTGCAGTACTTC
v_call: TRBV11-2; d_call: TRBD1; clone_size: few; j_call: TRBJ2-1; cdr3_aa: CASSLRDRGPYNEQFF; cdr3_nt: TGTGCCAGCAGCTTAAGGGACAGGGGGCCCTACAATGAGCAGTTCTTC
v_call: TRBV29-1; d_call: TRBD2; clone_size: few; j_call: TRBJ2-5; cdr3_aa: CSVSTSGRLETQYF; cdr3_nt: TGCAGCGTCTCGACTAGCGGGAGGTTGGAGACCCAGTACTTC